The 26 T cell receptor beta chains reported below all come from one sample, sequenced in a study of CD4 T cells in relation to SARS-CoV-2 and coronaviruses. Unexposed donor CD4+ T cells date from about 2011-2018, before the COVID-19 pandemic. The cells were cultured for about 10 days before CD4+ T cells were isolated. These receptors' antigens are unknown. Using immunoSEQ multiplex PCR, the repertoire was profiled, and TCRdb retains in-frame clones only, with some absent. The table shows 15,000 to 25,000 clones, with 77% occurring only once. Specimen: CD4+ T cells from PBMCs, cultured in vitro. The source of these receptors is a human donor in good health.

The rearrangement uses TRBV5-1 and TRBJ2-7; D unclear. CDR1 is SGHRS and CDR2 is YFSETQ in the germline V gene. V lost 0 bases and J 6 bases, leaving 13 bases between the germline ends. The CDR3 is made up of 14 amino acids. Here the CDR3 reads CASSLDSPRSEQYF. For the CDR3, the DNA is TGCGCCAGCAGCTTGGACAGTCCCAGGAGCGAGCAGTACTTC.

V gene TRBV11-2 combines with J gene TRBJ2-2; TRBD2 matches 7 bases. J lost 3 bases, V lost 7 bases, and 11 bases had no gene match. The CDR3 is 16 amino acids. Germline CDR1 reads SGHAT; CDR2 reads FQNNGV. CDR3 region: CASNTPLGRDTGELFF. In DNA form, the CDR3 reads TGTGCCAGCAACACCCCATTGGGGAGGGACACCGGGGAGCTGTTTTTT.

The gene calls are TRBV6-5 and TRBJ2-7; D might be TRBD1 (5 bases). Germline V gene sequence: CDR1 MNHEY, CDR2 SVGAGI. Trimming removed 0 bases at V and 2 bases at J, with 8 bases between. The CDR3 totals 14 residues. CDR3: CASSYSHRTYEQYF. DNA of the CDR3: TGTGCCAGCAGTTACTCCCACAGGACCTACGAGCAGTACTTC.

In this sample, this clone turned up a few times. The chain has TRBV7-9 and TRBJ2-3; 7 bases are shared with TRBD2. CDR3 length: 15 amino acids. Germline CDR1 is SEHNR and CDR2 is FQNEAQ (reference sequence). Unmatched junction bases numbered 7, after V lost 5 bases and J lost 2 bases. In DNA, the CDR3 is TGTGCCAGCAGCCCCGACAGCGGGATCACAGATACGCAGTATTTT. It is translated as CASSPDSGITDTQYF.

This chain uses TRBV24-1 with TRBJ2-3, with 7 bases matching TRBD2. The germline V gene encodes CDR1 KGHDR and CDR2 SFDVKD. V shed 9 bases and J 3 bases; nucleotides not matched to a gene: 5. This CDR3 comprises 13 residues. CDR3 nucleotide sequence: TGTGCCACCGGGACTACCCTGACAGATACGCAGTATTTT. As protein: CATGTTLTDTQYF.

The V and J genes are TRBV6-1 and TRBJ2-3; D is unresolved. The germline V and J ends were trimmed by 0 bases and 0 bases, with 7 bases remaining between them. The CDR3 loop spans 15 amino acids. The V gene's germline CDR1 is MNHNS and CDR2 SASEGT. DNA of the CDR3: TGTGCCAGCAGTGAAGCGGCCATTAGCACAGATACGCAGTATTTT. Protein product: CASSEAAISTDTQYF.

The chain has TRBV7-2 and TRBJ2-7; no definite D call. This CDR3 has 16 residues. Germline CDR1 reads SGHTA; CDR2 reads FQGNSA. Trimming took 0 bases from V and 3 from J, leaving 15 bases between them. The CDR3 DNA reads TGTGCCAGCAGCTTAGCGGCGAGGTTCCCACTCTACGAGCAGTACTTC. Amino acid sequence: CASSLAARFPLYEQYF.

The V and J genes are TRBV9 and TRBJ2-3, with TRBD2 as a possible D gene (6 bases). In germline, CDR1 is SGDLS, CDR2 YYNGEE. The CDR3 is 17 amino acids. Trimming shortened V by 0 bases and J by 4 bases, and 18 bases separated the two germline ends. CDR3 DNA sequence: TGTGCCAGCAGCGTAGGGGCAGGTACGCGGGGTGCAGATACGCAGTATTTT. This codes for CASSVGAGTRGADTQYF.

Here the CDR3 reads CASSSAWGPNYGYTF. The CDR3 DNA reads TGTGCCAGCAGCTCTGCTTGGGGGCCGAACTATGGCTACACCTTC. This chain uses TRBV5-8 with TRBJ1-2; possibly TRBD1 for D (6 bases). There are 15 residues in the CDR3. Germline lookup yields CDR1 SGHTS and CDR2 YDEGEE. V was shortened by 3 bases and J by 2 bases, with 14 bases between the two germline ends.

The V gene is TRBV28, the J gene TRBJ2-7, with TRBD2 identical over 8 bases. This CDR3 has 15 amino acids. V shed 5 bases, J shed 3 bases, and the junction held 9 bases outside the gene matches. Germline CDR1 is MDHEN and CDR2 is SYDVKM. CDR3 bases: TGTGCCAGCAGTAGCGGGAGACGCCCCGTCTACGAGCAGTACTTC. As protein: CASSSGRRPVYEQYF.

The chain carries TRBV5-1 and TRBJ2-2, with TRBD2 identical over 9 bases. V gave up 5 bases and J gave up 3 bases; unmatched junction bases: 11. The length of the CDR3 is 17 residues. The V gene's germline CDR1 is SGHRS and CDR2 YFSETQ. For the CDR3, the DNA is TGCGCCAGCAGTCCGGGGCCAGCGGGAGGTGACACCGGGGAGCTGTTTTTT. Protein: CASSPGPAGGDTGELFF.

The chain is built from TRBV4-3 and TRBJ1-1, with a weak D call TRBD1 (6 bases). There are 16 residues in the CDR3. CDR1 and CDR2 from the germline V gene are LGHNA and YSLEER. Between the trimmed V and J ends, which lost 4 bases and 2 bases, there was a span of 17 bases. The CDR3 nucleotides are TGCGCCAGCAGCCCCAATCCCGGGGGGCGTAACACTGAAGCTTTCTTT. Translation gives CASSPNPGGRNTEAFF.

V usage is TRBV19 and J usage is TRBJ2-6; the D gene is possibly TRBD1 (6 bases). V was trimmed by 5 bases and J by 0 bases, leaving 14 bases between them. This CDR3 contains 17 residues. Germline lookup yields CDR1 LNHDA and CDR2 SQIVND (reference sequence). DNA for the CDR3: TGTGCCAGTAGTCTCCGGGACAAAAGCTCTGGGGCCAACGTCCTGACTTTC. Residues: CASSLRDKSSGANVLTF.

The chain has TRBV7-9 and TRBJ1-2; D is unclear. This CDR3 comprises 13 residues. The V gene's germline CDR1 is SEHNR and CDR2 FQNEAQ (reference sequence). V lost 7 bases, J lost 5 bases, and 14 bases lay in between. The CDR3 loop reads CASNPAGIYGYTF. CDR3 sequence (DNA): TGTGCCAGCAATCCGGCGGGAATATATGGCTACACCTTC.

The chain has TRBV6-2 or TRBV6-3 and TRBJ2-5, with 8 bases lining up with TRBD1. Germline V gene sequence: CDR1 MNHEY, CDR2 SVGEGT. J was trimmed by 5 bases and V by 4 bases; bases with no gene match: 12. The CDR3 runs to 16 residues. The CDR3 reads CASSSIRTGIRETQYF. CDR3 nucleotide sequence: TGTGCCAGCAGTTCAATTAGGACAGGGATACGGGAGACCCAGTACTTC.

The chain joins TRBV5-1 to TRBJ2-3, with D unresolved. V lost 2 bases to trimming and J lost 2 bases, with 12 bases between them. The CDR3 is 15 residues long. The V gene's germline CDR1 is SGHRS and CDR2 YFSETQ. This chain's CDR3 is CASSLVQVVTDTQYF. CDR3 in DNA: TGCGCCAGCAGCTTAGTTCAGGTCGTCACAGATACGCAGTATTTT.

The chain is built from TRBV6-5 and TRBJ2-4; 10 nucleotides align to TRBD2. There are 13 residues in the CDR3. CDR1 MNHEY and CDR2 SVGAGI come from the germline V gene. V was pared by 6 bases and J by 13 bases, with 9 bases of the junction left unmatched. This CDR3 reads CASSQREGGWQYF. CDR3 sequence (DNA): TGTGCCAGCAGCCAGCGGGAGGGCGGGTGGCAGTACTTC.

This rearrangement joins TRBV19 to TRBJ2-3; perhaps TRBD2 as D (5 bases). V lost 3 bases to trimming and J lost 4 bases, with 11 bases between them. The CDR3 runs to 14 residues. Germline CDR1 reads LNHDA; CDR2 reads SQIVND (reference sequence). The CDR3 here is CASSIWTAADTQYF. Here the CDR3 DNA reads TGTGCCAGTAGTATTTGGACTGCGGCAGATACGCAGTATTTT.

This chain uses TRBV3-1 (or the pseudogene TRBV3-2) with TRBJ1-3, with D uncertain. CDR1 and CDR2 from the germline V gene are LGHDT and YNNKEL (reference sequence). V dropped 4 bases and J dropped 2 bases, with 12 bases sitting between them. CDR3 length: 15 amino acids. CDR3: CASSLGLWAGNTIYF. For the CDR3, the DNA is TGTGCCAGCAGCCTAGGACTGTGGGCTGGAAACACCATATATTTT.

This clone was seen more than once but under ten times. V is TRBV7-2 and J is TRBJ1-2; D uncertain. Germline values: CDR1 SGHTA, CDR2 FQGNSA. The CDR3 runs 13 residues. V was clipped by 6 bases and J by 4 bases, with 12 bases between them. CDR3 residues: CASRPPASYGYTF. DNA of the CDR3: TGTGCCAGCAGACCCCCGGCCAGCTATGGCTACACCTTC.

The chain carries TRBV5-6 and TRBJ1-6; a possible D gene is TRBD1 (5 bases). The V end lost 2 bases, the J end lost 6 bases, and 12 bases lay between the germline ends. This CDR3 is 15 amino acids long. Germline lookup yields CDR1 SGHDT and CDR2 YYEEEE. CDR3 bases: TGTGCCAGCAGCTTTTTAACGGGGGGTAATTCACCCCTCCACTTT. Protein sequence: CASSFLTGGNSPLHF. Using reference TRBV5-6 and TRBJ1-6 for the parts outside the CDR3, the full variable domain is DAGVTQSPTHLIKTRGQQVTLRCSPKSGHDTVSWYQQALGQGPQFIFQYYEEEERQRGNFPDRFSGHQFPNYSSELNVNALLLGDSALYLCASSFLTGGNSPLHFGNGTRLTVT.

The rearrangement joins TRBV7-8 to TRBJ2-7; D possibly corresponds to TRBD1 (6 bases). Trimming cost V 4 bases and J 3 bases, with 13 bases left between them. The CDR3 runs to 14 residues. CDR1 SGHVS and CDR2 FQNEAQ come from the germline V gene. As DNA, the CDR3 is TGTGCCAGCAGCTCAACCCGGGACAACTACGAGCAGTACTTC. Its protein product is CASSSTRDNYEQYF.

CDR3 nucleotide sequence: TGTGCCAGCAGCTTTGGACAAGAGACCCAGTACTTC. Its translation is CASSFGQETQYF. The chain uses TRBV5-8 and TRBJ2-5; D is unclear. Between the trimmed V and J ends, which lost 2 bases and 2 bases, there was a span of 4 bases. The length of the CDR3 is 12 residues. Germline assignment: CDR1 SGHTS and CDR2 YDEGEE.

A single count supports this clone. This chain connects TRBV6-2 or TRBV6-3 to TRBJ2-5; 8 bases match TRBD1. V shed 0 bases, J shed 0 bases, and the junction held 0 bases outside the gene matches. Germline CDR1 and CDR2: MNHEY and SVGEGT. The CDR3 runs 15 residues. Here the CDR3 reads CASSYSTGDQETQYF. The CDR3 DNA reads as TGTGCCAGCAGTTACTCGACAGGGGACCAAGAGACCCAGTACTTC.

The CDR3: CASSWPSGANVLTF. The CDR3 coding sequence is TGTGCCAGCAGTTGGCCCTCTGGGGCCAACGTCCTGACTTTC. The chain is built from TRBV6-5 and TRBJ2-6; no clear D. Trimming removed 4 bases from V and 0 bases from J, with 4 bases in between. Germline V gene lookup returns CDR1 MNHEY and CDR2 SVGAGI. The CDR3 consists of 14 residues.

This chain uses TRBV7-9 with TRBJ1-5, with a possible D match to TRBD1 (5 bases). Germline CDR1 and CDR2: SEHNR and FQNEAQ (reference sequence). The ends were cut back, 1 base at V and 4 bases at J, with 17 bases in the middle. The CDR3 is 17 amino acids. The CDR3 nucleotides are TGTGCCAGCAGCTTAGTGGTCGGATCGGGGCCAAATCAGCCCCAGCATTTT. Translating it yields CASSLVVGSGPNQPQHF. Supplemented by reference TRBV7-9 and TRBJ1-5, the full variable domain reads DTGVSQNPRHKITKRGQNVTFRCDPISEHNRLYWYRQTLGQGPEFLTYFQNEAQLEKSRLLSDRFSAERPKGSFSTLEIQRTEQGDSAMYLCASSLVVGSGPNQPQHFGDGTRLSIL.